These 6 T cell receptor beta chains came from one sample sequenced in a study of T cells after yellow fever vaccination. TCRdb used MiXCR to reprocess the 5' RACE reads, holding one entry per CDR3 protein. The sample lists some 560,000 distinct CDR3 sequences; 15% to 20% were seen once. Sequencing used PBMCs, obtained 15 days after the yellow fever booster vaccination. These receptors were collected from a man aged 30-40 years who received the YFV17D yellow fever vaccine.

The chain carries TRBV10-3 and TRBJ2-3; TRBD2 matches at 9 bases. The germline gives CDR1 ENHRY, CDR2 SYGVKD. This CDR3 is 14 amino acids long. Germline trimming cut 5 bases from V and 4 bases from J; bases unmatched to any gene: 4. The CDR3 reads CAISSQREADTQYF. For the CDR3, the DNA is TGTGCCATCAGTTCTCAGCGGGAGGCAGATACGCAGTATTTT.

V is TRBV20-1 and J is TRBJ1-4, with a tentative D call TRBD1 (5 bases). This CDR3 spans 14 amino acids. Deletions cut 1 base from V and 6 bases from J, with 12 bases between. Germline CDR1 DFQATT, CDR2 SNEGSKA (reference sequence). The CDR3 DNA reads TGCAGTGCTAGAGGGAGGGGAGGGGATGAAAAACTGTTTTTT. Amino acids: CSARGRGGDEKLFF.

The rearrangement uses TRBV18 and TRBJ2-1; unclear D gene. The germline V gene has CDR1 KGHSH and CDR2 LQKENI. The germline V and J ends were trimmed by 2 bases and 0 bases, with 8 bases remaining between them. The CDR3 is 15 residues long. DNA of the CDR3: TGTGCCAGCTCACCATTGGTCCACTCCTACAATGAGCAGTTCTTC. It is translated as CASSPLVHSYNEQFF.

The chain joins TRBV27 to TRBJ2-7; D is possibly TRBD1 or TRBD2 (5 bases each). The germline gives CDR1 MNHEY, CDR2 SMNVEV (reference sequence). Trimming removed 3 bases from V and 5 bases from J, with 11 bases in between. The CDR3 is 13 amino acids. The CDR3 sequence: CASSFLGGDEQYF. In DNA, the CDR3 is TGTGCCAGCAGTTTTCTTGGGGGTGACGAGCAGTACTTC.

The count of this clonotype is one. The V and J genes are TRBV10-3 and TRBJ2-3; 7 bases are shared with TRBD2. The V segment lost 7 bases and the J segment 0 bases; nucleotides outside the gene matches: 7. This CDR3 region has 15 residues. Germline V CDR1 and CDR2: ENHRY, SYGVKD. The CDR3 loop reads CAITAGAGSTDTQYF. The CDR3 region has the DNA TGTGCCATCACGGCGGGAGCAGGGAGCACAGATACGCAGTATTTT.

The chain links TRBV7-6 to TRBJ2-3, with D maybe TRBD2 (5 bases). The V end was cut by 2 bases, the J end by 4 bases, with 10 bases between. In germline, CDR1 is SGHVS, CDR2 FNYEAQ. The CDR3 extends over 14 amino acids. The CDR3 nucleotides are TGTGCCAGCAGCTTAAATTACGGGGCAGATACGCAGTATTTT. Amino acid sequence: CASSLNYGADTQYF.